This entry lists 22 T cell receptor beta chains sequenced from one sample in a study of T-cell memory formation after mild COVID-19. TCRdb passed the 5' RACE reads through MiXCR, listing each CDR3 protein once. The profile shows approximately 65,000 distinct CDR3 sequences, 9.3% of them singletons. Material: PBMCs or a T cell subset sorted from them (not recorded which). These receptor sequences come from a man aged 18 to 29 who had mild COVID-19 (a few samples of this study predate the infection). Cell type and time point are not known.

V and J are TRBV12-3 or TRBV12-4 and TRBJ1-2; no clear D. Trimming left V 7 bases short and J 8 bases short, with 14 bases between. The CDR3 runs 12 residues. The CDR3 spells CASKESLVGYTF. CDR3 nucleotide sequence: TGTGCCAGCAAGGAGTCCCTAGTCGGCTACACCTTC.

In this sample, this clonotype turned up many times. V is TRBV11-1 and J is TRBJ2-7; D unclear. The CDR3 spans 13 residues. Trimming shortened V by 0 bases and J by 2 bases, and 5 bases separated the two germline ends. The germline gives CDR1 SGHAT, CDR2 FQDESV (reference sequence). CDR3 sequence (DNA): TGTGCCAGCAGCTTAGCTGGGCCCTACGAGCAGTACTTC. Protein: CASSLAGPYEQYF.

This chain uses TRBV19 with TRBJ2-3; no firm D call. The V end was cut by 5 bases, the J end by 0 bases, with 12 bases between. The CDR3 length is 15 residues. In germline, CDR1 is LNHDA, CDR2 SQIVND (reference sequence). The CDR3 DNA is TGTGCCAGTAGTGCTTGGACCGCTAGCACAGATACGCAGTATTTT. As protein: CASSAWTASTDTQYF.

The chain joins TRBV12-3 or TRBV12-4 to TRBJ2-7; D is uncertain. The length of the CDR3 is 16 residues. Trimming took 1 base from V and 0 from J, leaving 13 bases between them. The CDR3 protein is CASSLVRTLSSYEQYV. CDR3 coding DNA: TGTGCCAGCAGTTTAGTTCGGACGCTTAGCTCCTACGAGCAGTACGTC.

V gene TRBV18 combines with J gene TRBJ1-1; TRBD1 agrees at 8 bases. The CDR3 sequence is 16 residues long. The germline CDR1 and CDR2 sequences are KGHSH and LQKENI. With 3 bases clipped from V and 1 base from J, the junction kept 7 bases outside the gene matches. CDR3 in DNA: TGTGCCAGCTCACCGACGCCCGGGACAGGGAACACTGAAGCTTTCTTT. The encoded protein is CASSPTPGTGNTEAFF. The complete variable domain, with remaining parts taken from reference TRBV18 and TRBJ1-1, reads NAGVMQNPRHLVRRRGQEARLRCSPMKGHSHVYWYRQLPEEGLKFMVYLQKENIIDESGMPKERFSAEFPKEGPSILRIQQVVRGDSAAYFCASSPTPGTGNTEAFFGQGTRLTVV.

This clonotype was counted a few times. The V and J genes are TRBV11-2 and TRBJ2-1, with a tentative D call TRBD2 (5 bases). The V and J ends lost 1 base and 6 bases respectively, with 7 bases between them. Germline CDR1 reads SGHAT; CDR2 reads FQNNGV. The CDR3 extends over 13 amino acids. The CDR3 loop is CASSLVLANEQFF. The CDR3 nucleotides are TGTGCCAGCAGCTTAGTCCTAGCCAATGAGCAGTTCTTC.

Only a few counts were recorded for this clonotype. V is TRBV7-9 and J is TRBJ1-6, with D unclear. The V gene's germline CDR1 is SEHNR and CDR2 FQNEAQ (reference sequence). This CDR3 comprises 12 residues. The V gene lost 5 bases and the J gene lost 14 bases, with 13 bases spanning the gap. The CDR3 loop is CASSQDAKTLHF. For the CDR3, the DNA is TGTGCCAGCAGCCAGGATGCGAAAACCCTCCACTTT.

This clonotype was found a few times. V usage is TRBV7-9 and J usage is TRBJ2-3; a weak D match, TRBD2 (6 bases). V gave up 3 bases and J gave up 11 bases, with 15 bases separating them. The CDR3 length is 13 residues. Germline CDR1 and CDR2: SEHNR and FQNEAQ (reference sequence). The chain's CDR3 is CASSFPGWREQYF. In DNA, the CDR3 is TGTGCCAGCAGCTTTCCAGGGTGGAGGGAGCAGTATTTT.

This clonotype has ten or more counts. The V and J genes are TRBV11-2 and TRBJ2-5, with 7 nucleotides matching TRBD1. CDR3 size: 14 residues. The germline CDR1 and CDR2 sequences are SGHAT and FQNNGV. Trimming took 5 bases from V and 1 from J; bases not matched to a gene: 4. The CDR3 loop reads CASSPGGTQETQYF. The CDR3 nucleotides read TGTGCCAGCAGCCCAGGGGGTACCCAAGAGACCCAGTACTTC.

This clonotype was seen a handful of times. This chain uses TRBV6-2 or TRBV6-3 with TRBJ1-5; 7 bases map to TRBD1. This CDR3 is built from 15 residues. J was trimmed by 0 bases and V by 8 bases; bases with no gene match: 7. The germline CDR1 and CDR2 sequences are MNHEY and SVGEGT. The CDR3 spells CASGRGGYSNQPQHF. In DNA form, the CDR3 reads TGTGCCAGCGGCAGGGGGGGATATAGCAATCAGCCCCAGCATTTT.

This clonotype turned up a few times. This rearrangement joins TRBV9 to TRBJ1-6, with a possible D match to TRBD1 (5 bases). The CDR3 is made up of 14 amino acids. From germline, CDR1 is SGDLS and CDR2 YYNGEE. Between the trimmed V and J ends, which lost 3 bases and 7 bases, there was a span of 11 bases. The CDR3 coding sequence is TGTGCCAGCAGCGAGACAGCTCAGAATTCACCCCTCCACTTT. Translated, it gives CASSETAQNSPLHF. The entire variable domain, with the rest obtained from reference TRBV9 and TRBJ1-6, is as follows: DSGVTQTPKHLITATGQRVTLRCSPRSGDLSVYWYQQSLDQGLQFLIQYYNGEERAKGNILERFSAQQFPDLHSELNLSSLELGDSALYFCASSETAQNSPLHFGNGTRLTVT.

This clonotype was counted only a few times. The J gene is TRBJ1-5, the V gene TRBV7-2, with D uncertain. Germline values: CDR1 SGHTA, CDR2 FQGNSA. CDR3 length: 13 residues. V lost 1 base and J 7 bases, leaving 8 bases between the germline ends. The CDR3, as DNA: TGTGCCAGCAGCTTAGGGGCCCTACAGCCCCAGCATTTT. This codes for CASSLGALQPQHF.

The chain joins TRBV7-2 to TRBJ2-3; no clear D. V was trimmed by 5 bases and J by 2 bases, leaving 8 bases between them. The CDR3 loop spans 13 amino acids. In germline, CDR1 is SGHTA, CDR2 FQGNSA. CDR3 region: CASSPDHTDTQYF. In nucleotides, the CDR3 is TGTGCCAGCAGCCCGGACCACACAGATACGCAGTATTTT.

This clonotype has a count of ten or more. V usage is TRBV7-2 and J usage is TRBJ1-1; no definite D call. Germline CDR1 SGHTA, CDR2 FQGNSA. The CDR3 spans 16 residues. Trimming shortened V by 2 bases and J by 0 bases, and 13 bases separated the two germline ends. CDR3 sequence reads: CASSLLGSQLNTEAFF. The CDR3 DNA is TGTGCCAGCAGCTTATTGGGGAGCCAGCTGAACACTGAAGCTTTCTTT.

This chain uses TRBV3-1 with TRBJ1-3; unclear D gene. V shed 7 bases and J shed 5 bases, with 15 bases lying between them. Germline CDR1 is LGHDT and CDR2 is YNNKEL (reference sequence). This CDR3 region has 14 residues. The CDR3 sequence: CASTPDGGRNTIYF. As DNA, the CDR3 is TGTGCCAGCACCCCCGATGGAGGGAGAAACACCATATATTTT.

This clonotype was observed once. This sequence joins TRBV12-3 or TRBV12-4 and TRBJ1-1; the D gene is possibly TRBD1 (6 bases). The V and J ends lost 5 bases and 3 bases respectively, with 13 bases between them. This CDR3 comprises 14 residues. CDR3 nucleotides: TGTGCCAGCAGTCTGGCCGGGACATACACTGAAGCTTTCTTT. Encoded protein: CASSLAGTYTEAFF.

This clonotype was seen repeatedly, ten times or more. This sequence joins TRBV5-1 and TRBJ2-5; possible D gene TRBD1, 5 bases. There are 14 residues in the CDR3. Looked up from germline, CDR1 is SGHRS and CDR2 is YFSETQ. V was shortened by 0 bases and J by 2 bases, with 8 bases between the two germline ends. The CDR3 here is CASSLGTTQETQYF. The CDR3 DNA follows: TGCGCCAGCAGCTTGGGGACAACGCAAGAGACCCAGTACTTC.

A remark on this clonotype: With a much larger clone just one base away, this may be a read error. The chain couples TRBV7-9 to TRBJ1-5; D not resolved. The CDR3 totals 12 residues. Germline CDR1 and CDR2: SEHNR and FQNEAQ (reference sequence). V was cut by 1 base and J by 7 bases, with 5 bases left in between. DNA of the CDR3: TGTGCCAGCAGCTTAGGGGAACAGCCCCAGCATTTT. Translated, it gives CASSLGEQPQHF.

The chain couples TRBV5-1 to TRBJ2-3, with D perhaps matching TRBD1 (5 bases). Germline V gene data show CDR1 as SGHRS and CDR2 as YFSETQ. With 0 bases removed from V and 3 bases from J, the gap between germline ends came to 11 bases. The CDR3 is 15 residues long. CDR3 nucleotide sequence: TGCGCCAGCAGCTTGGCCTCACCAGGGACAGATACGCAGTATTTT. Protein: CASSLASPGTDTQYF.

The CDR3 DNA is TGCGCCAGCAGCTTTGGCCCGGGCGGCCAGGCCTACAATGAGCAGTTCTTC. Translation: CASSFGPGGQAYNEQFF. The chain uses TRBV5-1 and TRBJ2-1; the D is unclear. V gave up 2 bases and J gave up 2 bases, with 17 bases separating them. Germline V gene data show CDR1 as SGHRS and CDR2 as YFSETQ. The CDR3 contains 17 residues.

This clonotype has just a few counts. This sequence joins TRBV7-9 and TRBJ1-5; D unresolved. The germline gives CDR1 SEHNR, CDR2 FQNEAQ (reference sequence). This CDR3 contains 14 residues. V was cut by 3 bases and J by 0 bases, with 6 bases left in between. CDR3 region: CASSFDLSNQPQHF. CDR3 DNA sequence: TGTGCCAGCAGCTTCGACCTTAGCAATCAGCCCCAGCATTTT. Drawing the rest from reference TRBV7-9 and TRBJ1-5, the complete variable domain is DTGVSQNPRHKITKRGQNVTFRCDPISEHNRLYWYRQTLGQGPEFLTYFQNEAQLEKSRLLSDRFSAERPKGSFSTLEIQRTEQGDSAMYLCASSFDLSNQPQHFGDGTRLSIL.

This clonotype has a handful of counts. The J gene is TRBJ1-6, the V gene TRBV6-2 or TRBV6-3; D gene unclear. The germline gives CDR1 MNHEY, CDR2 SVGEGT. CDR3 length equals 15 residues. Deletions cut 0 bases from V and 5 bases from J, with 8 bases between. The CDR3 sequence: CASSYSKSNNSPLHF. The CDR3 coding sequence is TGTGCCAGCAGTTACTCGAAGTCTAATAATTCACCCCTCCACTTT.